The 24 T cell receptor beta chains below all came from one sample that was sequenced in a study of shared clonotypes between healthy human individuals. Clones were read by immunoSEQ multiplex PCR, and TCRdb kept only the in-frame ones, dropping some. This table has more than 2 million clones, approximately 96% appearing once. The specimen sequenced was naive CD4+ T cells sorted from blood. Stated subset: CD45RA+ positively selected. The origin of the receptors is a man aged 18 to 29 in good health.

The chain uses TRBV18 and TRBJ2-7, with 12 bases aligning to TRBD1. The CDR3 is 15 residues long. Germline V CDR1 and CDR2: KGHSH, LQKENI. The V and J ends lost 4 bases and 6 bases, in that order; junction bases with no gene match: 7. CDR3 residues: CASSHSGTGGGEQYF. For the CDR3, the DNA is TGTGCCAGCTCACACTCCGGGACAGGGGGCGGCGAGCAGTACTTC.

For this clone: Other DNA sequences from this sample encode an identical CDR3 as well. CDR3 nucleotides: TGTGCCAGCAGCGTAGAGGGCGGATCCTACGAGCAGTACTTC. Protein product: CASSVEGGSYEQYF. V usage is TRBV9 and J usage is TRBJ2-7; D call uncertain. The V end lost 0 bases, the J end lost 1 base, and 8 bases lay between the germline ends. Germline-derived CDR1 and CDR2 are SGDLS and YYNGEE. The CDR3 runs to 14 residues.

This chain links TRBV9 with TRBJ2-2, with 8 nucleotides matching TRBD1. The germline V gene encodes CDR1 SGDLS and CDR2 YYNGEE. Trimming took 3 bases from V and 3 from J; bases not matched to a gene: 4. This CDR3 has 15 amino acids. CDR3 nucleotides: TGTGCCAGCAGCGCCAGGGGGCGGGACACCGGGGAGCTGTTTTTT. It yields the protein CASSARGRDTGELFF.

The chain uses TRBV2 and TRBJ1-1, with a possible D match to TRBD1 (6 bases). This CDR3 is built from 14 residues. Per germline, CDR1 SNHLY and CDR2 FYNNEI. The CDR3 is CALQKQGMNTEAFF. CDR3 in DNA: TGTGCGCTACAGAAGCAGGGGATGAACACTGAAGCTTTCTTT.

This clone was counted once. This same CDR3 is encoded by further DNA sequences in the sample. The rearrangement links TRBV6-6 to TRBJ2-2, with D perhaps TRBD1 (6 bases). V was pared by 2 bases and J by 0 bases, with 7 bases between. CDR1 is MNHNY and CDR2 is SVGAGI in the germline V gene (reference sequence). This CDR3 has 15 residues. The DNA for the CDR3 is TGTGCCAGCAGTTACCGGACAGCGAACACCGGGGAGCTGTTTTTT. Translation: CASSYRTANTGELFF.

The CDR3 reads CASSPGTSGLATQYF. CDR3 sequence (DNA): TGTGCCAGCAGCCCCGGGACTAGCGGGCTGGCGACCCAGTACTTC. V gene TRBV28 combines with J gene TRBJ2-5; TRBD2 aligns across 12 bases. Germline values: CDR1 MDHEN, CDR2 SYDVKM. This CDR3 has 15 residues. V was pared by 6 bases and J by 7 bases, with 9 bases of the junction left unmatched.

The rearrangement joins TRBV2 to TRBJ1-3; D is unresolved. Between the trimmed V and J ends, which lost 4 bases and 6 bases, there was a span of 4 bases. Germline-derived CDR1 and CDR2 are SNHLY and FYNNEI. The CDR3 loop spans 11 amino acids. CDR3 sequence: CASSGENTIYF. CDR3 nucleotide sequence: TGTGCCAGCAGTGGTGAAAACACCATATATTTT.

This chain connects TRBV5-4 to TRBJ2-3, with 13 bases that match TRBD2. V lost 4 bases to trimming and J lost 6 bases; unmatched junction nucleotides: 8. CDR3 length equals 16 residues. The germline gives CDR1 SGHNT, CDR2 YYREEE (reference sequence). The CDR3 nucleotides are TGTGCCAGCAGCCCCGGACTAGCGGGGGCCCTGGATACGCAGTATTTT. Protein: CASSPGLAGALDTQYF.

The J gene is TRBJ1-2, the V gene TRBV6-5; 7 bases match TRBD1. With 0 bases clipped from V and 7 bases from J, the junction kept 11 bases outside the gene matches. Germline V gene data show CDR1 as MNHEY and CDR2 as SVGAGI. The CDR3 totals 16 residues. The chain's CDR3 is CASSYSTGQKLTGYTF. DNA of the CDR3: TGTGCCAGCAGTTACTCTACGGGACAGAAGCTTACTGGCTACACCTTC.

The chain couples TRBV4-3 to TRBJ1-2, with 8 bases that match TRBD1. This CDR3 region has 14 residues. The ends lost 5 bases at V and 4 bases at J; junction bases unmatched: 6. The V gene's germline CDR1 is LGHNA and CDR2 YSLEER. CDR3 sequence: CASSVDRVGYGYTF. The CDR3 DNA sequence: TGCGCCAGCAGCGTGGACAGGGTGGGCTATGGCTACACCTTC.

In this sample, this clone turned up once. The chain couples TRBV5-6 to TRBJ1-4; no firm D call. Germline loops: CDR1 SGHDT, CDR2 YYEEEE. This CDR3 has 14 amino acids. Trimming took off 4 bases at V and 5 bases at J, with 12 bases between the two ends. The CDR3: CASSKDAGNEKLFF. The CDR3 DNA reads TGTGCCAGCAGCAAGGACGCCGGCAATGAAAAACTGTTTTTT.

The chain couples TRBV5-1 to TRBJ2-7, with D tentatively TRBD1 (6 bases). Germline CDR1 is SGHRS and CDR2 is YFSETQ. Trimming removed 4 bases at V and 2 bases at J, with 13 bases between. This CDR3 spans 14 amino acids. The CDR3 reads CASSMETGTYEQYF. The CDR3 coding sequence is TGCGCCAGCAGCATGGAGACAGGTACCTACGAGCAGTACTTC.

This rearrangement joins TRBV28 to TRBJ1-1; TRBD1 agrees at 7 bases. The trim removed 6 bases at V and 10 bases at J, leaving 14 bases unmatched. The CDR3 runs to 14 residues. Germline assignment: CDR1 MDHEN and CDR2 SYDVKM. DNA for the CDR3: TGTGCCAGCAGCGCCACACTACAGGGGAAAGGAGCTTTCTTT. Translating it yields CASSATLQGKGAFF.

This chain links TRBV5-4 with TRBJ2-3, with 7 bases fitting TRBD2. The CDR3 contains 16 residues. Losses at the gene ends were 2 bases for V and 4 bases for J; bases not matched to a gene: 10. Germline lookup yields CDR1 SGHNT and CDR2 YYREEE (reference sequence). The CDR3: CASSFGSGRIADTQYF. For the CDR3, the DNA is TGTGCCAGCAGCTTCGGCTCCGGGAGGATTGCAGATACGCAGTATTTT.

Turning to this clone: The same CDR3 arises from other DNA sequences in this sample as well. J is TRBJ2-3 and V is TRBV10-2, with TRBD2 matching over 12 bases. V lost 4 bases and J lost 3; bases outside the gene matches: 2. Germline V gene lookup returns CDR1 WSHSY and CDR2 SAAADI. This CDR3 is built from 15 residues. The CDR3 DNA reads TGCGCCAGCAGTGGGCTAGCGGGGGGGACAGATACGCAGTATTTT. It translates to CASSGLAGGTDTQYF.

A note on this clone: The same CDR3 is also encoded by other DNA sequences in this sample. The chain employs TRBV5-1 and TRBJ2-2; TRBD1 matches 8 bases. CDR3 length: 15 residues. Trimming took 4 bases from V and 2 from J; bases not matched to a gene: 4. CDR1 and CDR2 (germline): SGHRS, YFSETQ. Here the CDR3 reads CASSTGQGNTGELFF. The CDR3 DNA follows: TGCGCCAGCAGCACCGGACAGGGAAACACCGGGGAGCTGTTTTTT.

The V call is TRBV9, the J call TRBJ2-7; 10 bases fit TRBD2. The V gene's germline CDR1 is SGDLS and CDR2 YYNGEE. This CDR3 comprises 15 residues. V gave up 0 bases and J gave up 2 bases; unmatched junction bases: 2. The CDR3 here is CASSVASGGTYEQYF. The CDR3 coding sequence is TGTGCCAGCAGCGTAGCTAGCGGGGGAACCTACGAGCAGTACTTC.

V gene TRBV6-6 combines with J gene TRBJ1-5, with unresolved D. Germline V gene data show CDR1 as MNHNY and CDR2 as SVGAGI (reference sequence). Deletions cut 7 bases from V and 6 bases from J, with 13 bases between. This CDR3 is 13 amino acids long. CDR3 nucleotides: TGTGCCAGCACCCAGCTAAATGCTCAGCCCCAGCATTTT. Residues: CASTQLNAQPQHF.

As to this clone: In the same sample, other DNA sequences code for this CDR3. CDR3 sequence reads: CASSRGTSGSYEQYF. The CDR3 DNA sequence: TGTGCCAGCAGCCGCGGGACTAGCGGATCCTACGAGCAGTACTTC. This chain links TRBV6-5 with TRBJ2-7; 11 nucleotides match TRBD2. Trimming removed 6 bases from V and 1 base from J; junction bases left unmatched: 5. CDR1 and CDR2 (germline): MNHEY, SVGAGI. The CDR3 sequence is 15 residues long.

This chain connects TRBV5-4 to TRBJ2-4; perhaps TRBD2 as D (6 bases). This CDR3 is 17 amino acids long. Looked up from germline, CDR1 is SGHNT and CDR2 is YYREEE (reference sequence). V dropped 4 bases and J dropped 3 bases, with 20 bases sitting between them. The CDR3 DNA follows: TGTGCCAGCAGCACCGGAGAGGCGGGAATCGGCAAAAACATTCAGTACTTC. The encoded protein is CASSTGEAGIGKNIQYF. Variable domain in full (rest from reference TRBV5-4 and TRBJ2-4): ETGVTQSPTHLIKTRGQQVTLRCSSQSGHNTVSWYQQALGQGPQFIFQYYREEENGRGNFPPRFSGLQFPNYSSELNVNALELDDSALYLCASSTGEAGIGKNIQYFGAGTRLSVL.

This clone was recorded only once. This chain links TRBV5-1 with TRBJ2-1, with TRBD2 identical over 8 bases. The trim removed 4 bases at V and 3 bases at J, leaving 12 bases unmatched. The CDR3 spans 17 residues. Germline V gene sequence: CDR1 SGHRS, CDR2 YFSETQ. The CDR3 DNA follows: TGCGCCAGCAGCCCGACGGGAGGGACGGATAGCTACAATGAGCAGTTCTTC. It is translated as CASSPTGGTDSYNEQFF.

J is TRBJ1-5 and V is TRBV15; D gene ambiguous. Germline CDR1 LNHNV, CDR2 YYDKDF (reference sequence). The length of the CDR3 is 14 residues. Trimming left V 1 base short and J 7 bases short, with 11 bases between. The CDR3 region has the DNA TGTGCCACCAGCAGAGGCTTGTTTGGCCAGCCCCAGCATTTT. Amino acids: CATSRGLFGQPQHF.

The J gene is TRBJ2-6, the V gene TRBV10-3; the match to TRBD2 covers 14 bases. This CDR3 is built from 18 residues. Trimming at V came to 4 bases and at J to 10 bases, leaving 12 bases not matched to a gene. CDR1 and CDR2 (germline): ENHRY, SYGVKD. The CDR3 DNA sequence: TGTGCCATCAGTGGTAAGGGACTAGCGGGAGTCAGCGGTAACGTCCTGACTTTC. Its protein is CAISGKGLAGVSGNVLTF.

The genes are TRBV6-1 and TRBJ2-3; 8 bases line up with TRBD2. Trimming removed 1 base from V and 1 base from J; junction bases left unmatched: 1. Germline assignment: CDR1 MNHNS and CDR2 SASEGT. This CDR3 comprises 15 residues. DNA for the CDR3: TGTGCCAGCAGTGAAGGCGGGGGGCGCACAGATACGCAGTATTTT. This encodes CASSEGGGRTDTQYF.